This T cell receptor (beta chain) was documented in a study of blood T cell repertoires in COVID-19. Study as a whole: Samples taken during acute and convalescent COVID-19 were collected in the United States, Italy and Spain. PBMCs, B-cell-depleted T cells, or T cells were the source of the cDNA or gDNA that made up the material.

Per the original data handling: Amplification of reference gene primers was used by the study to estimate nucleated cell counts. Sequencing used immunoSEQ multiplex PCR; TCRdb keeps in-frame clones, though not all of them. V and J calls plus clone size are reproduced from that table; the DNA served to infer D and trimming. The sample includes about 490,000 clones, 80% to 90% seen only once; the top ten take approximately 2.9%. This CDR3 spans 14 amino acids. CDR1 is MNHEY, CDR2 SVGAGI, per germline. V trimming: 5 bases; J trimming: 5 bases; junction bases outside the gene matches: 5. This TCR derives from a human donor in a cohort sampled during active COVID-19. Sequenced sample: peripheral blood. This chain connects TRBV6-5 to TRBJ2-1; 8 nucleotides align to TRBD2. CDR3: CASSRLARHNEQFF. CDR3 DNA sequence: TGTGCCAGCAGTAGACTAGCGCGCCACAATGAGCAGTTCTTC.